The next 16 T cell receptor beta chains were all read from a single sample in a study of beta chain features in type 1 diabetes. TCRB transcripts that were expressed got sequenced, as all of the isolated RNA had been reverse transcribed. Assay used: immunoSEQ multiplex PCR; TCRdb lists only in-frame clones, some missing. The sample holds around 300,000 clones, around 13% seen once. What was sequenced was central memory CD4+ T cells from blood. Every receptor here comes from a man aged 30-40 years in good health.

This chain uses TRBV28 with TRBJ1-3; D is uncertain. In germline, CDR1 is MDHEN, CDR2 SYDVKM. The CDR3 runs to 15 residues. V was trimmed by 7 bases and J by 7 bases, leaving 20 bases between them. In DNA, the CDR3 is TGTGCCAGCATTCCTCAGGCGTCTCCGGTGAACACCATATATTTT. Protein sequence: CASIPQASPVNTIYF.

The rearrangement joins TRBV6-6 to TRBJ1-5, with a weak D call TRBD1 (5 bases). Trimming took off 6 bases at V and 7 bases at J, with 22 bases between the two ends. Germline assignment: CDR1 MNHNY and CDR2 SVGAGI (reference sequence). This CDR3 comprises 16 residues. Here the CDR3 reads CASSSHAGDLGQPQHF. The CDR3 bases are TGTGCCAGCAGCTCACACGCGGGGGACCTAGGACAGCCCCAGCATTTT.

This clone was counted between two and nine times. The chain carries TRBV6-1 and TRBJ2-7, with 13 bases lining up with TRBD2. V lost 5 bases to trimming and J lost 5 bases; unmatched junction nucleotides: 3. Germline loops: CDR1 MNHNS, CDR2 SASEGT. The CDR3 length is 14 residues. For the CDR3, the DNA is TGTGCCAGCAGTCGGGGACTAGCGGGGAACGAGCAGTACTTC. As protein: CASSRGLAGNEQYF.

The chain recombines TRBV11-3 with TRBJ2-1; 7 nucleotides agree with TRBD2. V was pared by 1 base and J by 15 bases, with 9 bases of the junction left unmatched. The CDR3 runs 13 residues. CDR1 SGHNT and CDR2 YENEEA come from the germline V gene. The CDR3 region is CASSLGAGDPRFF. The CDR3 bases are TGTGCCAGCAGCTTAGGTGCGGGGGATCCCCGGTTCTTC.

This clone has a handful of counts. The chain links TRBV11-2 to TRBJ2-1, with TRBD2 matching 10 bases. The CDR3 is 15 residues long. Trimming took 5 bases from V and 5 from J; bases not matched to a gene: 6. Per the germline V gene, CDR1 is SGHAT and CDR2 is FQNNGV. The chain's CDR3 is CASSKLAGANNEQFF. The CDR3 coding sequence is TGTGCCAGCAGCAAGCTAGCGGGAGCTAACAATGAGCAGTTCTTC.

V gene TRBV5-1 combines with J gene TRBJ1-1; D is unclear. The length of the CDR3 is 13 residues. Germline V gene data show CDR1 as SGHRS and CDR2 as YFSETQ. Between the trimmed V and J ends, which lost 0 bases and 1 base, there was a span of 4 bases. DNA for the CDR3: TGCGCCAGCAGCTTGGTACGGAACACTGAAGCTTTCTTT. Its protein is CASSLVRNTEAFF.

The gene calls are TRBV15 and TRBJ1-5; weak D call: TRBD1 (6 bases). CDR1 and CDR2 (germline): LNHNV, YYDKDF (reference sequence). This CDR3 spans 15 amino acids. The germline V and J ends were trimmed by 1 base and 6 bases, with 13 bases remaining between them. DNA for the CDR3: TGTGCCACCAGCAGAGTGGCCGGGGGCAGTCAGCCCCAGCATTTT. Protein product: CATSRVAGGSQPQHF.

This clone was seen repeatedly, ten times or more. The V call is TRBV19, the J call TRBJ2-1; the D is unclear. The CDR3 has 12 residues. The V and J ends lost 1 base and 8 bases respectively, with 6 bases between them. Germline CDR1 and CDR2: LNHDA and SQIVND (reference sequence). CDR3 residues: CASSIGNYEQFF. The CDR3 nucleotides read TGTGCCAGTAGTATAGGCAACTATGAGCAGTTCTTC. The variable domain in full, completed from reference TRBV19 and TRBJ2-1, reads DGGITQSPKYLFRKEGQNVTLSCEQNLNHDAMYWYRQDPGQGLRLIYYSQIVNDFQKGDIAEGYSVSREKKESFPLTVTSAQKNPTAFYLCASSIGNYEQFFGPGTRLTVL.

This clone was recorded at least ten times. The chain carries TRBV10-3 and TRBJ2-4; tentatively, D is TRBD2 (6 bases). The V end lost 2 bases, the J end lost 3 bases, and 11 bases lay between the germline ends. Looked up from germline, CDR1 is ENHRY and CDR2 is SYGVKD. The CDR3 contains 15 residues. This CDR3 reads CAISEGGIVKNIQYF. CDR3 bases: TGTGCCATCAGTGAGGGCGGGATAGTCAAAAACATTCAGTACTTC.

A few counts support this clone. The rearrangement uses TRBV6-1 and TRBJ2-4; D remains ambiguous. This CDR3 region has 11 residues. Germline CDR1 is MNHNS and CDR2 is SASEGT. The V end was cut by 5 bases, the J end by 10 bases, with 9 bases between. CDR3 region: CASSRDGIQYF. For the CDR3, the DNA is TGTGCCAGCAGTCGCGACGGGATTCAGTACTTC.

The chain employs TRBV18 and TRBJ1-1; no firm D call. V was shortened by 3 bases and J by 5 bases, with 13 bases between the two germline ends. The germline CDR1 and CDR2 sequences are KGHSH and LQKENI. The CDR3 runs to 14 residues. The CDR3 loop is CASSPTTSVTEAFF. For the CDR3, the DNA is TGTGCCAGCTCACCGACAACTTCGGTAACTGAAGCTTTCTTT.

This clone was counted a few times. The V gene is TRBV6-5, the J gene TRBJ1-5; D not certain. This CDR3 has 14 amino acids. The germline CDR1 and CDR2 sequences are MNHEY and SVGAGI. V dropped 3 bases and J dropped 3 bases, with 9 bases sitting between them. CDR3 region: CASSYTPSNQPQHF. The CDR3, as DNA: TGTGCCAGCAGTTATACCCCCTCCAATCAGCCCCAGCATTTT.

Only a few counts were recorded for this clone. The rearrangement uses TRBV6-5 and TRBJ1-3; D not resolved. CDR3 length: 15 residues. V shed 2 bases and J shed 0 bases, with 8 bases lying between them. CDR1 and CDR2 from the germline V gene are MNHEY and SVGAGI. The CDR3 protein is CASSYQVHSGNTIYF. For the CDR3, the DNA is TGTGCCAGCAGTTACCAAGTCCACTCTGGAAACACCATATATTTT.

This clone turned up a few times. The chain joins TRBV6-1 to TRBJ1-2; unclear D gene. V lost 6 bases, J lost 4 bases, and 12 bases lay in between. This CDR3 is built from 13 residues. Germline V gives CDR1 MNHNS, CDR2 SASEGT. The CDR3, as DNA: TGTGCCAGCAGGATAGGGTTGAGCTATGGCTACACCTTC. Residues: CASRIGLSYGYTF.

This clone showed up just a few times. The chain couples TRBV25-1 to TRBJ1-4; D might be TRBD1 (5 bases). V lost 4 bases and J lost 7, with 10 bases in between. Germline lookup yields CDR1 MGHDK and CDR2 SYGVNS. The CDR3 spans 13 residues. This CDR3 reads CASSVPGSEKLFF. As DNA, the CDR3 is TGTGCCAGCAGTGTCCCAGGGAGTGAAAAACTGTTTTTT.

This clone was picked up a small number of times. The chain uses TRBV7-3 and TRBJ2-6; TRBD1 matches at 7 bases. This CDR3 spans 17 amino acids. Germline CDR1 reads SGHTA; CDR2 reads FQGTGA. The V segment lost 5 bases and the J segment 4 bases; nucleotides outside the gene matches: 11. CDR3 in DNA: TGTGCCAGCAGCCACCGGGACAGTGTGTCCGGGGCCAACGTCCTGACTTTC. Its protein is CASSHRDSVSGANVLTF.